This TCR beta chain comes out of a study of T cells in Graves' hyperthyroidism and ophthalmopathy. Across the whole study: Blood from the periphery was taken at initial diagnosis, before any treatment.

Patients counted as stable if ophthalmopathy did not develop within 18 months. Exclusion of a patient resulted from uncontrolled infection, other autoimmune disease, pregnancy or lactation. RNA transcripts yielded amplified TCR beta CDR3 regions. The primer set for the first-round RT-PCR of the TCR CDR3 was HTBI. Using its own MiXCR run on the multiplex PCR reads, TCRdb lists one record per CDR3 protein. The sample holds approximately 400,000 distinct CDR3 sequences, around 14% seen once. This clonotype was counted ten times or more. CDR3 length equals 15 residues. Germline CDR1 DFQATT, CDR2 SNEGSKA (reference sequence). Trimming removed 8 bases from V and 3 bases from J, with 20 bases in between.

The sequencing sample was made of blood. The chain links TRBV20-1 to TRBJ1-5; no definite D call. This receptor was identified in a young woman with Graves' hyperthyroidism. The CDR3 nucleotides are TGCAGTCCACCGCACCGAGAGGAACCCAATCAGCCCCAGCATTTT. Translating it yields CSPPHREEPNQPQHF.